The 30 T cell receptor beta chains presented below share a single source sample, sequenced in a study of regulatory T cells in long-lasting Graves disease. As to time point: newly diagnosed GD, antithyroid drugs for less than 3 months. PBMC-extracted RNA yielded the TCR library. Construction of TCR beta libraries relied on iRepertoire HTBI primers and on Arm-PCR targeting CDR3 regions. Each CDR3 protein gets one entry after TCRdb re-called the multiplex PCR reads with MiXCR. Of some 200,000 distinct CDR3 sequences listed, roughly 18% are singletons. These same records also appear under a second study, on T cells in Graves' hyperthyroidism and ophthalmopathy.

Source: peripheral blood mononuclear cells (PBMCs), taken at new diagnosis, from a patient treated with antithyroid drugs. The receptors originated from a woman in her twenties or thirties with Graves disease.

This clonotype appeared a few times. The chain uses TRBV10-3 and TRBJ2-7; TRBD2 agrees at 9 bases. V shed 10 bases, J shed 4 bases, and the junction held 14 bases outside the gene matches. Germline loops: CDR1 ENHRY, CDR2 SYGVKD. This CDR3 has 15 amino acids. CDR3 DNA sequence: TGTGCCACGATAAATGGACTAGCGCAAAGGTACGAGCAGTACTTC. Encoded protein: CATINGLAQRYEQYF.

This clonotype was detected only a few times. In DNA form, the CDR3 reads TGCGCCAGCAGGGGGACTAGCACAGATACGCAGTATTTT. Translating gives CASRGTSTDTQYF. The chain links TRBV5-1 to TRBJ2-3, with D perhaps TRBD2 (6 bases). The length of the CDR3 is 13 residues. Germline loops: CDR1 SGHRS, CDR2 YFSETQ. Between the trimmed V and J ends, which lost 5 bases and 0 bases, there was a span of 7 bases.

This clonotype was counted many times. The chain uses TRBV3-1 and TRBJ2-2, with no clear D. Germline V CDR1 and CDR2: LGHDT, YNNKEL (reference sequence). The CDR3 extends over 14 amino acids. V was shortened by 1 base and J by 3 bases, with 6 bases between the two germline ends. The CDR3 spells CASSQGLYTGELFF. As DNA, the CDR3 is TGTGCCAGCAGCCAAGGACTGTACACCGGGGAGCTGTTTTTT.

In this sample, this clonotype turned up many times. The V gene is TRBV6-5, the J gene TRBJ1-1, with 9 bases lining up with TRBD1. The CDR3 has 15 amino acids. CDR1 is MNHEY and CDR2 is SVGAGI in the germline V gene. With V trimmed by 4 bases and J by 8 bases, 11 bases remained unmatched. CDR3 coding DNA: TGTGCCAGCAGTTTCGGAGTGACAGGGGGAGGAGAAGCTTTCTTT. This gives the protein CASSFGVTGGGEAFF.

The table lists this clonotype with a few counts. This chain links TRBV10-1 with TRBJ2-3; D unresolved. The germline gives CDR1 WNHNN, CDR2 SYGVQD (reference sequence). Trimming shortened V by 0 bases and J by 2 bases, and 3 bases separated the two germline ends. CDR3 length: 13 residues. The CDR3, as DNA: TGCGCCAGCAGTGAGTCGCCCACAGATACGCAGTATTTT. Translated: CASSESPTDTQYF.

This clonotype was counted many times. The J gene is TRBJ1-5, the V gene TRBV30; D ambiguous. The CDR3 is made up of 13 amino acids. V was shortened by 3 bases and J by 10 bases, with 16 bases between the two germline ends. Germline CDR1 GTSNPN, CDR2 SVGIG (reference sequence). CDR3 nucleotide sequence: TGTGCCTGGAGCGCTGGACGGGATCTCCCCCAGCATTTT. This encodes CAWSAGRDLPQHF.

Comments on this clonotype: The junction does not match germline at one end; this may be a read error. The V call is TRBV7-2, the J call TRBJ1-5; 7 bases are a match to TRBD1. The CDR3 spans 15 residues. The germline gives CDR1 SGHTA, CDR2 FQGNSA. The CDR3 region is CANSFEQGVHQPQHF. For the CDR3, the DNA is TGTGCCAACAGCTTTGAGCAGGGGGTTCATCAGCCCCAGCATTTT.

This clonotype was recorded many times. The chain couples TRBV28 to TRBJ2-1, with 10 bases aligning to TRBD2. This CDR3 contains 14 residues. Germline-derived CDR1 and CDR2 are MDHEN and SYDVKM. V dropped 6 bases and J dropped 9; count of bases not matched to a gene: 8. The CDR3 DNA reads as TGTGCCAGCAGCTCTAGCGGGAGTATAGGTGAGCAGTTCTTC. The encoded protein is CASSSSGSIGEQFF.

This clonotype was seen repeatedly, ten times or more. The V and J genes are TRBV18 and TRBJ2-7; D is undetermined. Germline loops: CDR1 KGHSH, CDR2 LQKENI. The CDR3 runs 11 residues. Trimming stripped 3 bases from V and 5 bases from J, with 5 bases between. The CDR3 DNA reads TGTGCCAGCTCACCCTCGGACGAGCAGTACTTC. Translation gives CASSPSDEQYF.

The rearrangement joins TRBV7-6 to TRBJ2-7; 9 bases are shared with TRBD1. With 4 bases clipped from V and 9 bases from J, the junction kept 10 bases outside the gene matches. The CDR3 extends over 14 amino acids. Germline CDR1 SGHVS, CDR2 FNYEAQ. The CDR3 region is CASSSRDRVDGQYF. CDR3 sequence (DNA): TGTGCCAGCAGCTCCCGGGACAGGGTTGACGGGCAGTACTTC.

The gene calls are TRBV15 and TRBJ1-1, with D possibly TRBD1 on 5 matching bases. V was shortened by 0 bases and J by 5 bases, with 10 bases between the two germline ends. The CDR3 sequence is 14 residues long. The germline V gene encodes CDR1 LNHNV and CDR2 YYDKDF (reference sequence). CDR3 sequence reads: CATSRDRGGTEAFF. The CDR3 region has the DNA TGTGCCACCAGCAGAGATCGGGGGGGAACTGAAGCTTTCTTT.

This clonotype was detected only a few times. This may come from a read error, since a much larger clone is one base off. The chain's CDR3 is CASRLGGGNTIYF. CDR3 coding DNA: TGTGCCAGCAGGTTGGGAGGGGGAAACACCATATATTTT. V and J are TRBV2 and TRBJ1-3; D is unclear. Per the germline V gene, CDR1 is SNHLY and CDR2 is FYNNEI. V lost 6 bases and J lost 4, with 10 bases in between. The CDR3 covers 13 residues. Drawing the rest from reference TRBV2 and TRBJ1-3, the complete variable domain is EPEVTQTPSHQVTQMGQEVILRCVPISNHLYFYWYRQILGQKVEFLVSFYNNEISEKSEIFDDQFSVERPDGSNFTLKIRSTKLEDSAMYFCASRLGGGNTIYFGEGSWLTVV.

This clonotype showed up many times. The CDR3 coding sequence is TGTGCCAGCAGTAAGGAGGGTAACACTGAAGCTTTCTTT. Residues: CASSKEGNTEAFF. This chain connects TRBV2 to TRBJ1-1, with D unresolved. V was clipped by 5 bases and J by 2 bases, with 9 bases between them. The CDR3 sequence is 13 residues long. Germline CDR1 SNHLY, CDR2 FYNNEI.

This clonotype appeared many times. CDR3 residues: CASSFSGTGRYGYTF. The CDR3 coding sequence is TGTGCCAGCAGTTTCTCTGGGACAGGACGCTATGGCTACACCTTC. The rearrangement uses TRBV27 and TRBJ1-2; TRBD1 agrees at 8 bases. Germline CDR1 reads MNHEY; CDR2 reads SMNVEV (reference sequence). This CDR3 comprises 15 residues. V gave up 3 bases and J gave up 4 bases; unmatched junction bases: 7.

To note about this clonotype: A much larger clone lies one base from this, so it may be a read error. The rearrangement joins TRBV10-3 to TRBJ1-1, with D unclear. CDR1 ENHRY and CDR2 SYGVKD come from the germline V gene. Trimming took off 2 bases at V and 8 bases at J, with 9 bases between the two ends. The CDR3 runs 12 residues. The CDR3 bases are TGTGCCATCAGTGAGCCGTGGTCCGAAGCTTTCTTT. This codes for CAISEPWSEAFF.

In this sample, this clonotype turned up many times. The rearrangement links TRBV13 to TRBJ2-1; D is unclear. Germline loops: CDR1 PRHDT, CDR2 FYEKMQ (reference sequence). Trimming removed 4 bases from V and 8 bases from J, with 12 bases in between. The CDR3 contains 13 residues. The CDR3 DNA reads TGTGCCAGCAGCTCCGCGAGTGCCCATGAGCAGTTCTTC. Residues: CASSSASAHEQFF.

This clonotype has ten or more counts. This chain uses TRBV28 with TRBJ1-5, with D maybe TRBD1 (5 bases). The CDR3 extends over 15 amino acids. Per the germline V gene, CDR1 is MDHEN and CDR2 is SYDVKM. The V end was cut by 1 base, the J end by 2 bases, with 9 bases between. CDR3 sequence reads: CASSLSRAGNQPQHF. Written as DNA, the CDR3 is TGTGCCAGCAGTTTATCCAGGGCCGGCAATCAGCCCCAGCATTTT.

This clonotype was found many times. The chain couples TRBV18 to TRBJ1-5; 9 bases line up with TRBD1. Germline V gene data show CDR1 as KGHSH and CDR2 as LQKENI. The trim removed 4 bases at V and 6 bases at J, leaving 1 base unmatched. This CDR3 is 13 amino acids long. CDR3 DNA sequence: TGTGCCAGCTCACGGGACAGGGCTCAGCCCCAGCATTTT. It yields the protein CASSRDRAQPQHF.

The sample holds many counts of this clonotype. The chain couples TRBV5-8 to TRBJ2-1; D remains ambiguous. From germline, CDR1 is SGHTS and CDR2 YDEGEE. Trimming left V 0 bases short and J 5 bases short, with 12 bases between. This CDR3 comprises 15 residues. The CDR3: CASSLGPGSHNEQFF. The CDR3 bases are TGTGCCAGCAGCTTGGGCCCGGGCAGTCACAATGAGCAGTTCTTC.

The chain uses TRBV6-1 and TRBJ1-2; D is unclear. Germline V gene data show CDR1 as MNHNS and CDR2 as SASEGT. V was trimmed by 2 bases and J by 6 bases, leaving 4 bases between them. This CDR3 contains 11 residues. The CDR3 bases are TGTGCCAGCAGTGAATACCATGGCTACACCTTC. It translates to CASSEYHGYTF.

Many counts were recorded for this clonotype. V is TRBV6-5 and J is TRBJ2-5; D might be TRBD2 (5 bases). This CDR3 comprises 15 residues. V was trimmed by 0 bases and J by 5 bases, leaving 13 bases between them. Germline lookup yields CDR1 MNHEY and CDR2 SVGAGI. DNA for the CDR3: TGTGCCAGCAGTTACTCCGGGTCTCGAGGGGAGACCCAGTACTTC. This translates into CASSYSGSRGETQYF.

Ten or more counts support this clonotype. The rearrangement uses TRBV18 and TRBJ2-1, with D perhaps TRBD1 or TRBD2 (5 bases each). Trimming took off 2 bases at V and 0 bases at J, with 11 bases between the two ends. The length of the CDR3 is 16 residues. Per the germline V gene, CDR1 is KGHSH and CDR2 is LQKENI. CDR3 in amino acids: CASSPLGVSSYNEQFF. The DNA of the CDR3 is TGTGCCAGCTCACCATTGGGGGTGAGCTCCTACAATGAGCAGTTCTTC.

This clonotype was counted many times. The chain has TRBV6-1 and TRBJ2-7; TRBD2 agrees at 7 bases. Germline CDR1 and CDR2: MNHNS and SASEGT. The CDR3 has 20 amino acids. J lost 5 bases, V lost 2 bases, and 24 bases had no gene match. CDR3 amino acids: CASSEYHFVKVGGRRNEQYF. The CDR3 DNA is TGTGCCAGCAGTGAATACCATTTTGTCAAGGTCGGCGGGAGACGCAACGAGCAGTACTTC.

There are many counts of this clonotype. V and J are TRBV4-1 and TRBJ1-1; D call uncertain. The ends were cut back, 4 bases at V and 0 bases at J, with 21 bases in the middle. The CDR3 covers 18 residues. The V gene's germline CDR1 is MGHRA and CDR2 YSYEKL. Here the CDR3 reads CASSRVRRQPFMNTEAFF. The CDR3 coding sequence is TGCGCCAGCAGCCGCGTGAGACGGCAACCCTTCATGAACACTGAAGCTTTCTTT.

The V gene is TRBV11-2, the J gene TRBJ2-4; TRBD1 aligns across 7 bases. J was trimmed by 13 bases and V by 1 base; bases with no gene match: 7. This CDR3 contains 13 residues. CDR1 and CDR2 from the germline V gene are SGHAT and FQNNGV. The CDR3 is CASSLGRQGIQYF. The DNA of the CDR3 is TGTGCCAGCAGCTTAGGGAGACAGGGCATACAGTACTTC.

This clonotype showed up just a few times. The chain links TRBV15 to TRBJ2-1; D is possibly TRBD1 (5 bases). CDR1 is LNHNV and CDR2 is YYDKDF in the germline V gene (reference sequence). This CDR3 contains 15 residues. Trimming pared 2 bases from V and 2 bases from J, leaving 10 bases between. The CDR3 region has the DNA TGTGCCACCAGCAGAAGACAGAGTACCTACAATGAGCAGTTCTTC. Protein sequence: CATSRRQSTYNEQFF.

In its sample, this clonotype was seen many times. This chain uses TRBV28 with TRBJ1-5; TRBD1 aligns across 9 bases. J lost 6 bases, V lost 6 bases, and 15 bases had no gene match. The CDR3 has 17 residues. Germline assignment: CDR1 MDHEN and CDR2 SYDVKM. CDR3 residues: CASSTWDKTGGTQPQHF. The DNA of the CDR3 is TGTGCCAGCAGCACATGGGACAAAACAGGGGGCACTCAGCCCCAGCATTTT. Filled out from reference TRBV28 and TRBJ1-5, the complete variable domain reads DVKVTQSSRYLVKRTGEKVFLECVQDMDHENMFWYRQDPGLGLRLIYFSYDVKMKEKGDIPEGYSVSREKKERFSLILESASTNQTSMYLCASSTWDKTGGTQPQHFGDGTRLSIL.

The sample holds many counts of this clonotype. The rearrangement uses TRBV7-6 and TRBJ2-7, with D unclear. V lost 5 bases and J lost 6, with 11 bases in between. CDR3 length: 12 amino acids. Germline CDR1 SGHVS, CDR2 FNYEAQ. CDR3 nucleotide sequence: TGTGCCAGCAGCCCCCGCGAGGCCGAGCAGTACTTC. The encoded protein is CASSPREAEQYF.

This clonotype was seen a few times. The V gene is TRBV30, the J gene TRBJ2-3; 8 nucleotides match TRBD1. The CDR3 is 15 residues long. The V and J ends lost 3 bases and 0 bases, in that order; junction bases with no gene match: 5. Germline V lookup: CDR1 GTSNPN, CDR2 SVGIG (reference sequence). CDR3 bases: TGTGCCTGGAGCGACCAGGGGGCAAGCACAGATACGCAGTATTTT. Translation: CAWSDQGASTDTQYF.

The table lists this clonotype with a few counts. A read error is possible here, since a much larger clone lies one base away. The V call is TRBV29-1, the J call TRBJ1-4; 7 bases map to TRBD1. Germline V lookup: CDR1 SQVTM, CDR2 ANQGSEA. The junction had 4 bases not matched to a gene; V was cut back by 1 base and J by 2 bases. This CDR3 contains 15 residues. Written as DNA, the CDR3 is TGCAGCGTTGAAGCGTCGGGACAGACTAATGAAAAACTGTTTTTT. Its protein is CSVEASGQTNEKLFF.